This T cell receptor beta chain appears in the sequencing data of a study of blood T cell repertoires in COVID-19. Looking at the study overall: Acute and convalescent COVID-19 samples came from the United States, Italy and Spain. Sample material is recorded as cDNA or gDNA derived from T cells, B-cell-depleted T cells, or PBMCs.

Per the authors' pipeline: Amplified reference gene primers provided the basis for estimating nucleated cell counts. The method was immunoSEQ multiplex PCR; TCRdb's version includes in-frame clones alone and lacks a portion of them. The V and J calls and the clone size are those of that table, but D and trimming were determined from the DNA. The sample has 250,000 or so clones; roughly 84% are singletons. CDR1 is MNHNS and CDR2 is SASEGT in the germline V gene. V lost 2 bases and J 8 bases, leaving 10 bases between the germline ends. The CDR3 has 14 residues. The rearrangement joins TRBV6-1 to TRBJ1-6; D gene uncertain. The TCR was taken from a woman aged 40-49 years who had recovered from COVID-19. The specimen was peripheral blood. The CDR3 is CASSEIAPYSPLHF. The CDR3 coding sequence is TGTGCCAGCAGTGAAATCGCGCCTTATTCACCCCTCCACTTT.